A selection of T cell receptor beta chains follows, all from one sample in a study of identical twins. In TCRdb, the 5' RACE reads were re-called with MiXCR into one record per CDR3 protein. Here the sample spans around 280,000 distinct CDR3 sequences, 8% to 9% being singletons. This sample also appeared in a second study, on yellow fever vaccine responses in identical twins.

Sequencing was performed on memory (CD45RO+) T cells sorted from blood. The receptor set was obtained from a woman under 30 in good health. CDR3s leave out the opening cysteine and the closing phenylalanine or tryptophan. The order of the fields is V gene, CDR3 protein.

v_call: TRBV4-1
cdr3_aa: ASSPPAGNTDTQY

v_call: TRBV12-3/TRBV12-4
cdr3_aa: ASSSWGQNTEAF

v_call: TRBV10-3
cdr3_aa: AISGGVGQGGEQY

v_call: TRBV7-8
cdr3_aa: ASSLTRDGNQPQH

v_call: TRBV4-1
cdr3_aa: ATLTGTGGGGTEAF

v_call: TRBV6-2/TRBV6-3
cdr3_aa: ASSSTGTLNTGELF

v_call: TRBV20-1
cdr3_aa: SARDPVDGGNQPQH

v_call: TRBV9
cdr3_aa: ASSVGGMNTEAF

v_call: TRBV7-6
cdr3_aa: ASSRRTGGTETQY

v_call: TRBV20-1
cdr3_aa: SANKAGVDETQY

v_call: TRBV20-1
cdr3_aa: SARDSGFPEAF

v_call: TRBV9
cdr3_aa: ASSVGSAANTGELF

v_call: TRBV29-1
cdr3_aa: SVRTGTFRSPLH

v_call: TRBV29-1
cdr3_aa: SGGGGTSEMSKF

v_call: TRBV7-9
cdr3_aa: ASSLAGQHYGYT

v_call: TRBV6-1
cdr3_aa: ASRPSGSGTGELF

v_call: TRBV6-2/TRBV6-3
cdr3_aa: ASSPNSGAGVNTQY

v_call: TRBV6-2/TRBV6-3
cdr3_aa: ASRGTSGAFIQY